This T cell receptor beta chain was recorded in a study of long-term antiretroviral therapy in people with HIV. Study in general: By about a decade, the earliest samples predate the 2015 immediate-ART recommendation.

The length of the CDR3 is 14 residues. Trimming removed 1 base from V and 6 bases from J, with 7 bases in between. Germline loops: CDR1 SGHDN, CDR2 FVKESK. At survey level, the immunoSEQ assay was run in its v3.0 version. Clones were sequenced by immunoSEQ multiplex PCR, and TCRdb holds only the in-frame ones, with some missing. The sample has 16,000 or so clones, approximately 90% seen once. Two or more post-ART PBMC samples, plus at least one pre-ART sample, were available for each donor. Each participant with HIV received care in the United States. V and J are TRBV14 and TRBJ1-6; D is uncertain. The sequences come from unsorted PBMCs, collected 0.7 years before starting antiretroviral therapy. The receptor comes from a man aged 50 to 59 with HIV. CDR3 DNA: TGTGCCAGCAGCCAAGTTCGGGCTAATTCACCCCTCCACTTT. As protein: CASSQVRANSPLHF.